The 14 T cell receptor beta chains given below trace back to one sample, sequenced in a study of identical twins. TCRdb passed the 5' RACE reads through MiXCR, listing each CDR3 protein once. Of around 300,000 distinct CDR3 sequences in the sample, 6.5% to 9.5% were seen once. The same specimen was also included in a second study, on yellow fever vaccine responses in identical twins.

Sequenced: memory (CD45RO+) T cells sorted from blood. The receptors shown here come from a woman younger than 35 in good health.

This clonotype was seen repeatedly, ten times or more. This chain connects TRBV5-1 to TRBJ2-3; D uncertain. In germline, CDR1 is SGHRS, CDR2 YFSETQ. This CDR3 comprises 12 residues. Deletions cut 2 bases from V and 6 bases from J, with 7 bases between. Here the CDR3 reads CASSFNLDTQYF. In DNA, the CDR3 is TGCGCCAGCAGCTTCAACTTGGATACGCAGTATTTT.

This clonotype was recorded many times. The rearrangement uses TRBV19 and TRBJ1-2; D call uncertain. Germline V gene sequence: CDR1 LNHDA, CDR2 SQIVND (reference sequence). The CDR3 loop spans 11 amino acids. Trimming left V 7 bases short and J 4 bases short, with 7 bases between. CDR3: CASKNPYGYTF. CDR3 nucleotides: TGTGCCAGTAAAAATCCCTATGGCTACACCTTC.

This clonotype has a handful of counts. The chain carries TRBV18 and TRBJ2-3, with 9 bases that match TRBD1. Germline CDR1 is KGHSH and CDR2 is LQKENI. This CDR3 is 16 amino acids long. The V and J ends lost 0 bases and 3 bases, in that order; junction bases with no gene match: 4. The CDR3 is CASSPPGTGWTDTQYF. The CDR3 DNA follows: TGTGCCAGCTCACCACCGGGGACAGGGTGGACAGATACGCAGTATTTT.

This clonotype was seen only a few times. This chain uses TRBV20-1 with TRBJ2-1; TRBD1 matches at 7 bases. Germline CDR1 reads DFQATT; CDR2 reads SNEGSKA (reference sequence). This CDR3 is 16 amino acids long. Trimming took 6 bases from V and 3 from J; bases not matched to a gene: 14. DNA for the CDR3: TGCAGTGCCACGGCGTCGCCGGACAGGAACTACAATGAGCAGTTCTTC. It codes for CSATASPDRNYNEQFF.

CDR3 amino acids: CASSRTTGNQETQYF. CDR3 nucleotide sequence: TGTGCCAGCAGCCGCACGACGGGGAATCAAGAGACCCAGTACTTC. The chain combines TRBV7-7 with TRBJ2-5; the D gene is possibly TRBD2 (5 bases). Germline V CDR1 and CDR2: SSHAT, FNYEAQ (reference sequence). This CDR3 is built from 15 residues. V was shortened by 5 bases and J by 2 bases, with 15 bases between the two germline ends.

V is TRBV12-3 or TRBV12-4 and J is TRBJ1-6; the match to TRBD1 covers 9 bases. There are 15 residues in the CDR3. The V segment lost 5 bases and the J segment 10 bases; nucleotides outside the gene matches: 9. In DNA, the CDR3 is TGTGCCAGCAGTCCCCGGGACAGGGTTCGATCACCCCTCCACTTT. Translated: CASSPRDRVRSPLHF.

This clonotype has ten or more counts. The rearrangement joins TRBV12-3 or TRBV12-4 to TRBJ2-4; D gene ambiguous. The CDR3 has 14 amino acids. Trimming pared 3 bases from V and 0 bases from J, leaving 6 bases between. The CDR3, as DNA: TGTGCCAGCAGTTTGGCCCTAGCCAAAAACATTCAGTACTTC. Protein: CASSLALAKNIQYF.

The sample holds many counts of this clonotype. The chain has TRBV4-2 and TRBJ1-2; D remains ambiguous. V was pared by 0 bases and J by 2 bases, with 13 bases between. This CDR3 spans 16 amino acids. In germline, CDR1 is LGHNA, CDR2 YNFKEQ. The CDR3 DNA follows: TGTGCCAGCAGCCAAGATTATGGGCAGCTGAACTATGGCTACACCTTC. Residues: CASSQDYGQLNYGYTF.

The sample holds a few counts of this clonotype. The chain employs TRBV20-1 and TRBJ2-1; a weak D match, TRBD2 (6 bases). The CDR3 runs 15 residues. Per germline, CDR1 DFQATT and CDR2 SNEGSKA (reference sequence). V lost 0 bases and J 8 bases, leaving 17 bases between the germline ends. CDR3 nucleotide sequence: TGCAGTGCTAGAGATCCCAGCGGAGGGACGGATGAGCAGTTCTTC. Encoded protein: CSARDPSGGTDEQFF.

This clonotype was seen repeatedly, ten times or more. V usage is TRBV5-1 and J usage is TRBJ2-3, with unresolved D. Deletions cut 2 bases from V and 6 bases from J, with 10 bases between. Germline V gene data show CDR1 as SGHRS and CDR2 as YFSETQ. CDR3 size: 13 residues. CDR3 DNA sequence: TGCGCCAGCAGCTTCTGGGGTGACGATACGCAGTATTTT. Residues: CASSFWGDDTQYF. The entire variable domain, with the rest obtained from reference TRBV5-1 and TRBJ2-3, is as follows: KAGVTQTPRYLIKTRGQQVTLSCSPISGHRSVSWYQQTPGQGLQFLFEYFSETQRNKGNFPGRFSGRQFSNSRSEMNVSTLELGDSALYLCASSFWGDDTQYFGPGTRLTVL.

Ten or more counts support this clonotype. The chain couples TRBV9 to TRBJ2-3; perhaps D is TRBD1 or TRBD2 (6 bases each). The CDR3 runs 15 residues. Germline V gene sequence: CDR1 SGDLS, CDR2 YYNGEE. V was trimmed by 2 bases and J by 2 bases, leaving 12 bases between them. The CDR3, as DNA: TGTGCCAGCAGCGTTAGATGGGGGGCCACAGATACGCAGTATTTT. The encoded protein is CASSVRWGATDTQYF.

This clonotype has a handful of counts. The chain links TRBV20-1 to TRBJ2-7; weak D call: TRBD2 (6 bases). CDR1 and CDR2 (germline): DFQATT, SNEGSKA (reference sequence). With 8 bases removed from V and 6 bases from J, the gap between germline ends came to 14 bases. The CDR3 length is 11 residues. This chain's CDR3 is CSSNPGSEQYV. CDR3 DNA: TGCAGTTCCAACCCCGGGAGCGAGCAGTACGTC.

This clonotype was counted between two and nine times. This chain uses TRBV28 with TRBJ2-7; D is ambiguous. V was trimmed by 7 bases and J by 6 bases, leaving 16 bases between them. Per the germline V gene, CDR1 is MDHEN and CDR2 is SYDVKM. This CDR3 contains 13 residues. In nucleotides, the CDR3 is TGTGCCAGCACGCTGACAAGTATTGCCGAGCAGTACTTC. It codes for CASTLTSIAEQYF.

This clonotype has just a few counts. The chain is built from TRBV14 and TRBJ2-3, with D perhaps matching TRBD2 (5 bases). The length of the CDR3 is 15 residues. The V end lost 3 bases, the J end lost 1 base, and 11 bases lay between the germline ends. Germline CDR1 is SGHDN and CDR2 is FVKESK. This CDR3 is CASSHSWRGTDTQYF. The CDR3 DNA is TGTGCCAGCAGCCACTCTTGGCGGGGCACAGATACGCAGTATTTT.